This T cell receptor beta chain derives from a study of blood T cell repertoires in COVID-19. Background on the study: Sources were T cells, B-cell-depleted T cells, or PBMCs; the material itself was cDNA or gDNA.

CDR3 size: 16 residues. The germline V gene encodes CDR1 KGHSH and CDR2 LQKENI. The V gene lost 0 bases and the J gene lost 0 bases, with 11 bases spanning the gap. As handled by the study authors: Amplification with reference gene primers provided the estimates of nucleated cell counts. The data were produced by immunoSEQ multiplex PCR, yet TCRdb's version contains in-frame clones alone and is incomplete. V, J and clone size are those of that table, while D and trimming were read from the DNA. The sample records more than 85,000 clones, 81% being singletons. The gene calls are TRBV18 and TRBJ1-1; weak D call: TRBD1 (6 bases). The receptor's source is a man in his sixties with acute or convalescent COVID-19. The sequencing sample was made of peripheral blood. CDR3 in amino acids: CASSPPAQGMNTEAFF. The CDR3 DNA sequence: TGTGCCAGCTCACCACCGGCACAGGGTATGAACACTGAAGCTTTCTTT.